The 13 T cell receptor beta chains below come from one sample, sequenced in a study of blood T cell repertoires in COVID-19. Measured with immunoSEQ multiplex PCR; TCRdb has only the in-frame clones, and not every one. The repertoire has fewer than 500,000 clones, about four fifths of them found once; the top ten carry roughly 1.2%. The sequencing sample was made of peripheral blood. The receptors were sampled from a human donor with acute or convalescent COVID-19. The donor label of this sample is uncertain.

This chain uses TRBV3-1 (or the pseudogene TRBV3-2) with TRBJ1-1, with D possibly being TRBD1 (5 bases). The CDR3 runs to 15 residues. Looked up from germline, CDR1 is LGHDT and CDR2 is YNNKEL (reference sequence). V lost 2 bases, J lost 4 bases, and 14 bases lay in between. CDR3 sequence: CASSQRGARITEAFF. Here the CDR3 DNA reads TGTGCCAGCAGCCAACGTGGGGCGCGTATCACTGAAGCTTTCTTT.

This chain's CDR3 is CASGDHLLNQPQHF. DNA of the CDR3: TGCGCCAGCGGAGACCACCTATTAAACCAGCCCCAGCATTTT. The chain links TRBV10-2 to TRBJ1-5; D ambiguous. CDR3 length equals 14 residues. The V and J ends lost 8 bases and 7 bases respectively, with 18 bases between them. Germline values: CDR1 WSHSY, CDR2 SAAADI.

The V and J genes are TRBV6-1 and TRBJ1-2, with a tentative D call TRBD1 (6 bases). V lost 3 bases and J lost 2, with 13 bases in between. The germline gives CDR1 MNHNS, CDR2 SASEGT. This CDR3 has 15 residues. CDR3 DNA: TGTGCCAGCAGTGACCCGGCGACAGGAAACTATGGCTACACCTTC. This gives the protein CASSDPATGNYGYTF.

V gene TRBV18 combines with J gene TRBJ1-1; 7 nucleotides match TRBD1. The CDR3 length is 14 residues. Germline CDR1 KGHSH, CDR2 LQKENI. Germline trimming cut 5 bases from V and 3 bases from J; bases unmatched to any gene: 6. The CDR3 DNA sequence: TGTGCCAGCTCATCCCAGGGACAGCACACTGAAGCTTTCTTT. Translation: CASSSQGQHTEAFF. The entire variable domain, with the rest obtained from reference TRBV18 and TRBJ1-1, is as follows: NAGVMQNPRHLVRRRGQEARLRCSPMKGHSHVYWYRQLPEEGLKFMVYLQKENIIDESGMPKERFSAEFPKEGPSILRIQQVVRGDSAAYFCASSSQGQHTEAFFGQGTRLTVV.

The genes are TRBV5-8 and TRBJ2-1, with TRBD2 identical over 12 bases. The CDR3 spans 16 residues. Per the germline V gene, CDR1 is SGHTS and CDR2 is YDEGEE. Trimming cost V 5 bases and J 0 bases; bases outside gene matches: 3. The CDR3 sequence: CASRRTSGTSYNEQFF. The CDR3 region has the DNA TGTGCCAGCAGACGGACTAGCGGGACCTCCTACAATGAGCAGTTCTTC. Supplemented by reference TRBV5-8 and TRBJ2-1, the full variable domain reads EAGVTQSPTHLIKTRGQQATLRCSPISGHTSVYWYQQALGLGLQFLLWYDEGEERNRGNFPPRFSGRQFPNYSSELNVNALELEDSALYLCASRRTSGTSYNEQFFGPGTRLTVL.

This rearrangement joins TRBV5-6 to TRBJ1-1; 7 bases are shared with TRBD1. Germline V lookup: CDR1 SGHDT, CDR2 YYEEEE. J lost 1 base, V lost 3 bases, and 12 bases had no gene match. The CDR3 sequence is 17 residues long. The CDR3 DNA is TGTGCCAGCAGCTCATTCGGGACAGTTCTATCGAACACTGAAGCTTTCTTT. Its translation is CASSSFGTVLSNTEAFF.

This clone came up a few times. This sequence joins TRBV18 and TRBJ1-4, with D possibly TRBD1 on 5 matching bases. Per the germline V gene, CDR1 is KGHSH and CDR2 is LQKENI. Trimming shortened V by 4 bases and J by 6 bases, and 9 bases separated the two germline ends. The CDR3 contains 13 residues. The CDR3 loop reads CASSRGGDEKLFF. DNA for the CDR3: TGTGCCAGCTCACGAGGAGGGGATGAAAAACTGTTTTTT.

The table lists this clone with a few counts. The chain uses TRBV7-8 and TRBJ2-2; 10 nucleotides line up with TRBD2. J was trimmed by 5 bases and V by 6 bases; bases with no gene match: 9. CDR3 length equals 16 residues. CDR1 and CDR2 from the germline V gene are SGHVS and FQNEAQ. The CDR3 nucleotides read TGTGCCAGCAGTGAGTTAGGGACTAGCGTTACCGGGGAGCTGTTTTTT. Its protein is CASSELGTSVTGELFF.

The chain combines TRBV5-8 with TRBJ2-5; 12 bases are shared with TRBD2. Germline V gene lookup returns CDR1 SGHTS and CDR2 YDEGEE. The CDR3 covers 18 residues. V was pared by 0 bases and J by 2 bases, with 8 bases of the junction left unmatched. The CDR3 sequence: CASSLALLAGGWQETQYF. Written as DNA, the CDR3 is TGTGCCAGCAGCTTGGCCCTACTAGCGGGGGGTTGGCAAGAGACCCAGTACTTC.

V is TRBV3-1 (or the pseudogene TRBV3-2) and J is TRBJ1-1; D is possibly TRBD1 (5 bases). Deletions cut 4 bases from V and 0 bases from J, with 18 bases between. The germline CDR1 and CDR2 sequences are LGHDT and YNNKEL (reference sequence). The CDR3 runs 17 residues. The CDR3 DNA is TGTGCCAGCAGCCTCAAGTTGGGGGGAAATCTGAACACTGAAGCTTTCTTT. This gives the protein CASSLKLGGNLNTEAFF.

The CDR3 sequence is CASTPRQGLYEQYF. The CDR3 DNA is TGTGCCAGCACCCCCCGGCAGGGGCTCTACGAGCAGTACTTC. V and J are TRBV6-5 and TRBJ2-7, with D maybe TRBD1 (6 bases). Trimming removed 7 bases at V and 3 bases at J, with 16 bases between. The CDR3 covers 14 residues. The germline V gene has CDR1 MNHEY and CDR2 SVGAGI.

The chain combines TRBV3-1 (or the pseudogene TRBV3-2) with TRBJ2-1; 12 bases match TRBD2. Germline V gene data show CDR1 as LGHDT and CDR2 as YNNKEL (reference sequence). V shed 4 bases and J 6 bases; nucleotides not matched to a gene: 7. The CDR3 is 16 residues long. The CDR3 region has the DNA TGTGCCAGCAGCCGAGCTAGCGGGGGGGCCTCCAATGAGCAGTTCTTC. Translating it yields CASSRASGGASNEQFF.

The V and J genes are TRBV3-1 (or the pseudogene TRBV3-2) and TRBJ2-2; no reliable D call. V was shortened by 4 bases and J by 1 base, with 7 bases between the two germline ends. CDR3 size: 14 residues. From germline, CDR1 is LGHDT and CDR2 YNNKEL (reference sequence). The CDR3 sequence is CASSLTRNTGELFF. CDR3 in DNA: TGTGCCAGCAGCCTTACCAGGAACACCGGGGAGCTGTTTTTT.